These T cell receptor beta chains were read from a single sample in a study of OX40 agonist ivuxolimab in advanced cancers. Profiled with immunoSEQ multiplex PCR; TCRdb holds only in-frame clones, not every one. Of around 50,000 clones in the sample, about 88% were seen once. The sequencing used CD4+ or CD8+ T cells sorted from blood, collected in a trial of the OX40 agonist ivuxolimab. Receptors originate from an adult with an advanced solid tumor such as melanoma, head and neck, liver or kidney cancer. Each CDR3 is given with its conserved first and last residue. D genes are given only for firm matches. Some rows have no size entry. The others give once, few or many, or a class for an expanded clone.

V gene	J gene	D gene	clone size	CDR3 DNA	CDR3 protein
TRBV19	TRBJ1-2	TRBD1	NA	TGTGCCAGTAGGAAAACAGGGGGCAGTACCCATGGCTACACCTTC	CASRKTGGSTHGYTF
TRBV15	TRBJ2-3	NA	NA	TGTGCCACCAGCAAGGGGGGAAGGACAGATACGCAGTATTTT	CATSKGGRTDTQYF
TRBV28	TRBJ2-7	TRBD1	NA	TGTGCCAGCAGACGCGGGACAGGGGGTACTAGTGGCTACGAGCAGTACTTC	CASRRGTGGTSGYEQYF
TRBV5-1	TRBJ2-5	NA	NA	TGCGCCAGCAGCCCACAAGAGACCCAGTACTTC	CASSPQETQYF
TRBV6-1	TRBJ2-2	NA	NA	TGTGCCAGCAGGGGACCCGGTGGGTACGGGGAGCTGTTTTTT	CASRGPGGYGELFF
TRBV21-1	TRBJ1-2	NA	NA	TGTGCCAGCAGCAAAACGAAGGTATTTTTCTATGGCTACACCTTC	CASSKTKVFFYGYTF
TRBV7-9	TRBJ2-6	NA	NA	TGTGCCAGCAGCCGAGAATCTGGGGCCAACGTCCTGACTTTC	CASSRESGANVLTF
TRBV6-1	TRBJ1-1	NA	NA	TGTGCCAGCAGTGGAAGGCCAGACAGGGAAGCTTTCTTT	CASSGRPDREAFF
TRBV7-3	TRBJ2-7	TRBD2	NA	TGTGCCAGCAGTCAAAGCGGGAGTCGCTACGAGCAGTACTTC	CASSQSGSRYEQYF
TRBV5-1	TRBJ2-5	TRBD2	once	TGCGCCAGCAGCCCCGGGACTAGCCAAGAGACCCAGTACTTC	CASSPGTSQETQYF
TRBV5-4	TRBJ1-1	TRBD1	NA	TGTGCCAGCAGATTAGACGGGACAGGTGTTGAAGCTTTCTTT	CASRLDGTGVEAFF